What follows describes a single TCR beta chain. No antigen is known for it. The repertoire was sequenced with immunoSEQ multiplex PCR; TCRdb's copy has only in-frame clones and lacks some. The sample has some 41,000 clones, approximately 90% seen once. This sample is part of a study of OX40 agonist ivuxolimab in advanced cancers. Overall study context: The treatment was a fully human IgG2 OX40 agonist, ivuxolimab.

Study observations and caveats: Clones of CD4+ and CD8+ blood T cells grew by week 6 at doses of 0.1 to 3.0 mg/kg. Some nonresponders likewise displayed low normalized T-cell clonal expansion. In general, CD8+ T cells held more expanded clones than CD4+ did, on average.

This CDR3 region has 12 residues. Germline CDR1 reads MNHEY; CDR2 reads SVGAGI. Trimming shortened V by 4 bases and J by 6 bases, and 7 bases separated the two germline ends. This sample comprised CD4+ or CD8+ T cells sorted from blood, obtained in a trial of the OX40 agonist ivuxolimab. The receptor comes from an adult with an advanced solid tumor such as melanoma, head and neck, liver or kidney cancer. This rearrangement joins TRBV6-5 to TRBJ1-5; tentative D call: TRBD1 (6 bases). The CDR3 nucleotides are TGTGCCAGCAGTTCAGGGGTTCAGCCCCAGCATTTT. The encoded protein is CASSSGVQPQHF.